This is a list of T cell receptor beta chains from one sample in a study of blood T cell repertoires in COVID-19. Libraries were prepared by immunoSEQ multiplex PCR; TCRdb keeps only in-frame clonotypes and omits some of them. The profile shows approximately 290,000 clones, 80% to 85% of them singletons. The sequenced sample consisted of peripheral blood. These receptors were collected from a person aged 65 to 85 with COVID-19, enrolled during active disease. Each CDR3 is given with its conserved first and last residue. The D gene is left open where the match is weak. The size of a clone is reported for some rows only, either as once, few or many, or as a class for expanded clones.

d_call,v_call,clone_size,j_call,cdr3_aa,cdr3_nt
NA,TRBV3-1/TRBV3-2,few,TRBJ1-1,CASSQPERQTPPMNTEAFF,TGTGCCAGCAGCCAACCCGAACGACAGACTCCCCCCATGAACACTGAAGCTTTCTTT
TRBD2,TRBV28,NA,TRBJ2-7,CASSGSAAGGTYEQYF,TGTGCCAGCTCGGGTAGCGCGGCGGGAGGGACCTACGAGCAGTACTTC
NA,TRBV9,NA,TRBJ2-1,CASSPLVSGVYMENEQFF,TGTGCCAGCAGCCCCCTCGTGTCGGGAGTATATATGGAGAATGAGCAGTTCTTC
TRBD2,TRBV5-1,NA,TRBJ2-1,CASRLLAGVNEQFF,TGCGCCAGCAGGTTACTAGCGGGAGTCAATGAGCAGTTCTTC
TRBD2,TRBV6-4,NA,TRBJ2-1,CASSPGLAGTFNEQFF,TGTGCCAGCAGTCCGGGACTAGCGGGTACATTCAATGAGCAGTTCTTC
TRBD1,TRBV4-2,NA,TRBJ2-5,CASSRGTDQETQYF,TGTGCCAGCAGCCGAGGGACAGATCAAGAGACCCAGTACTTC
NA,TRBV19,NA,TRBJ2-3,CASSMRTHTDTQYF,TGTGCCAGTAGTATGCGCACGCACACAGATACGCAGTATTTT
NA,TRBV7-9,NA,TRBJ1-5,CASSTSGTFNQPQHF,TGTGCCAGCAGCACATCCGGGACATTCAATCAGCCCCAGCATTTT
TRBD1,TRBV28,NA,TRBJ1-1,CASTPGGRGVAFF,TGTGCCAGTACCCCAGGGGGAAGGGGAGTGGCTTTCTTT
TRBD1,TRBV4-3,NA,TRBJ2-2,CASSHPPGQPNTGELFF,TGCGCCAGCAGCCACCCCCCGGGACAGCCGAACACCGGGGAGCTGTTTTTT
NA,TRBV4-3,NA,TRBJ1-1,CASSRAGAGEAFF,TGCGCCAGCAGCCGCGCTGGAGCCGGAGAAGCTTTCTTT
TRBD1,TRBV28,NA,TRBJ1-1,CASSSAEQGKEEAFF,TGTGCCAGCAGTTCCGCCGAACAGGGGAAAGAAGAAGCTTTCTTT
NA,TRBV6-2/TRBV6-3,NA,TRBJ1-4,CASSLGVWTNEKLFF,TGTGCCAGCAGTCTAGGGGTGTGGACTAATGAAAAACTGTTTTTT
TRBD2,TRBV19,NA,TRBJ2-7,CASSSGGAYEQYF,TGTGCCAGTAGCTCCGGGGGGGCCTACGAGCAGTACTTC
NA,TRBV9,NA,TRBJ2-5,CASSLGQKQETQYF,TGTGCCAGCAGCTTAGGACAGAAGCAAGAGACCCAGTACTTC